This TCR beta chain is from a study of blood T cell repertoires in COVID-19. Study-wide background: The analysed material was cDNA or gDNA that came from T cells, B-cell-depleted T cells, or PBMCs.

The protocol was immunoSEQ multiplex PCR, while the TCRdb copy is restricted to in-frame clones and leaves out a portion. The sample includes under 300,000 clones, approximately 83% seen only once; the top ten take roughly 3.1%. V was clipped by 7 bases and J by 9 bases, with 26 bases between them. The CDR3 totals 16 residues. Looked up from germline, CDR1 is SGHRS and CDR2 is YFSETQ. The V call is TRBV5-1, the J call TRBJ1-3, with a weak D call TRBD1 (6 bases). The material sequenced was PBMCs or T cells enriched from blood (not recorded which). The clonotype comes from a man in his fifties who had recovered from COVID-19. This CDR3 reads CASALNEQGLGSTIYF. DNA for the CDR3: TGCGCCAGCGCCCTAAATGAACAGGGCCTGGGTAGCACCATATATTTT.